Listed here is a single T cell receptor (beta chain). This sample was included in a study of T cells after yellow fever vaccination. Looked up from germline, CDR1 is SQVTM and CDR2 is ANQGSEA. The CDR3 spans 11 residues. The V gene end was trimmed by 7 bases and the J gene end by 6 bases; junction bases not matched to a gene: 4. TCRdb re-derived calls from the 5' RACE reads in MiXCR, one entry per CDR3 protein. In the table there are about 320,000 distinct CDR3 sequences, about 10% of which are singletons. The sequencing here drew on CD4+ T cells sorted from PBMCs, taken 45 days after the yellow fever booster vaccination. This TCR was sampled from a man in his late teens or twenties who received the YFV17D yellow fever vaccine. The rearrangement links TRBV29-1 to TRBJ2-3, with 7 positions matching TRBD1. CDR3 loop: CSGTGADTQYF. The CDR3 bases are TGCAGCGGAACAGGGGCGGATACGCAGTATTTT.